This T cell receptor (beta chain) was retrieved from a study of OX40 agonist ivuxolimab in advanced cancers. In the study overall: The costimulatory receptor OX40 (CD134) was targeted by ivuxolimab, a fully human IgG2 agonistic monoclonal antibody. Intravenous ivuxolimab was administered to patients every 2 weeks at six dose levels: 0.01, 0.1, 0.3, 1.5, 3 and 10 mg/kg. Of the 50 to 55 dose-escalation patients, hepatocellular carcinoma was present in about 20, melanoma in roughly 15, renal cell carcinoma in 9 and head and neck cancer in 9. The dose-escalation cohort was 82.7% male with a mean age of roughly 62 years, ranging from roughly 20 to 80. Prior anti-PD-1, anti-PD-L1 or anti-CTLA-4 therapy was permitted, and approximately 42% of dose-escalation patients had received checkpoint inhibitors. Partial responses occurred in three dose-escalation patients, of whom one had hepatocellular carcinoma and two had cutaneous melanoma. Peripheral TCRbeta sequencing aimed to test whether ivuxolimab altered TCR sequence diversity and caused clonal T-cell expansion. The monotherapy dose-escalation portion (N ≈ 57 patients) of the phase I ivuxolimab trial is reported in the paper.

Of note for this clone: The antigen it recognizes is unknown. One base away there is no much larger clone; base qualities are not given.

General conclusions and limits of the study: Antigen specificity was not determined for the clonally expanded peripheral T cells. Low levels of normalized T-cell clonal expansion were also seen in some patients who did not respond. At doses of 0.1 to 3.0 mg/kg, clonal expansion of both CD4+ and CD8+ T cells in blood was seen between baseline and week 6. After ivuxolimab, more expanded clones were found on average in CD8+ T cells than in CD4+ T cells. In partial responders in the 0.1-3.0 mg/kg groups, normalized peripheral clonal expansion was found to be among the lowest, especially among CD8+ T cells.

CDR1 and CDR2 are drawn from the germline V gene: KGHSH, LQKENI. The CDR3 starts with the cysteine, ends with the phenylalanine, and has 14 residues. The entry retains the CDR3 DNA only, 42 bases that are in frame from base 1. V is trimmed back by 4 bases and J by 5 bases, and the junction contains 5 bases that no gene match accounts for. Patients with autoimmune disease history or receiving systemic immunosuppression were excluded from the trial. Peripheral blood for TCR sequencing was drawn from every dose cohort at baseline, at cycle 4 day 1 and at cycle 7 day 1. The samples were taken from a phase I, first-in-human, multicenter, open-label dose-escalation trial of ivuxolimab. Adults with locally advanced or metastatic melanoma, renal cell carcinoma, hepatocellular carcinoma or head and neck squamous cell carcinoma were enrolled in the trial. Before TCR sequencing, CD4+ T cells and CD8+ T cells from peripheral blood were sorted into separate populations.

Genomic DNA was extracted from sorted cells for sequencing of the TCRbeta CDR3 region. The immunoSEQ Assay was used for sequencing of TCRbeta CDR3 regions. TCRdb re-hosts the immuneACCESS table, in-frame sequences only. Its copies lack some clones; in the studies checked, an unresolved V gene accounts for under half of them, and the cause for the rest is not known. In this sample the table shows more than 65,000 clones, about four fifths of which occur a single time. Jointly, the top ten make up under 3% of the sample. This receptor was obtained from an adult with an advanced solid tumor such as melanoma, head and neck, liver or kidney cancer. The sample was CD4+ or CD8+ T cells sorted from blood, taken in a trial of the OX40 agonist ivuxolimab. The sequence is built from TRBV18 and TRBJ2-3, and 8 junctional nucleotides match TRBD1. The CDR3 region has the sequence CASSRGQARDTQYF. The nucleotides are TGTGCCAGCTCACGGGGACAGGCAAGAGATACGCAGTATTTT.